These 19 T cell receptor beta chains were all obtained from the same sample, sequenced in a study of Graves' ophthalmopathy and Graves' hyperthyroidism. TCR beta CDR3 amplification used RNA transcripts. Second-round multiplex PCR came after first-round RT-PCR with HTBI primers. TCRdb passed the multiplex PCR reads through MiXCR, listing each CDR3 protein once. The sample holds 300,000 to 450,000 distinct CDR3 sequences, roughly a sixth seen once. Sequences were obtained from peripheral blood. Receptors were obtained from an adult woman with stable Graves' hyperthyroidism.

This clonotype was counted at least ten times. Since a much larger clone is just one base distant, this may be a read error. V is TRBV27 and J is TRBJ1-1; 10 nucleotides line up with TRBD1. From germline, CDR1 is MNHEY and CDR2 SMNVEV (reference sequence). This CDR3 has 16 residues. The J segment lost 4 bases and the V segment lost 3 bases, leaving 8 bases of the junction unmatched. The CDR3 spells CASSFPPGQGRTEAFF. The CDR3 DNA is TGTGCCAGCAGTTTTCCACCGGGACAGGGGCGCACTGAAGCTTTCTTT.

This clonotype was detected once. The chain uses TRBV20-1 and TRBJ2-5; TRBD2 matches 7 bases. The V and J ends lost 2 bases and 9 bases, in that order; junction bases with no gene match: 9. The CDR3 runs to 13 residues. CDR1 is DFQATT, CDR2 SNEGSKA, per germline (reference sequence). This CDR3 reads CSARSTSIASQYF. CDR3 sequence (DNA): TGCAGTGCTAGATCGACTAGCATAGCGTCCCAGTACTTC.

This clonotype was seen many times. V is TRBV4-2 and J is TRBJ2-2; D not certain. This CDR3 comprises 15 residues. From germline, CDR1 is LGHNA and CDR2 YNFKEQ. The V end was cut by 1 base, the J end by 6 bases, with 12 bases between. This CDR3 reads CASSQGRLTSGELFF. The CDR3 nucleotides are TGTGCCAGCAGCCAAGGCCGTCTAACGTCCGGGGAGCTGTTTTTT.

This clonotype has ten or more counts. This chain uses TRBV6-6 with TRBJ1-5, with TRBD1 matching over 8 bases. The ends lost 5 bases at V and 9 bases at J; junction bases unmatched: 12. Germline V gene lookup returns CDR1 MNHNY and CDR2 SVGAGI (reference sequence). The CDR3 runs 15 residues. CDR3 bases: TGTGCCAGCAGTCCATCGACAGGGGCGGGGAGGCCCCAGCATTTT. The encoded protein is CASSPSTGAGRPQHF.

This clonotype was detected a few times. The chain links TRBV25-1 to TRBJ2-1, with 11 positions matching TRBD2. CDR1 is MGHDK, CDR2 SYGVNS, per germline. The length of the CDR3 is 16 residues. Unmatched junction bases numbered 8, after V lost 4 bases and J lost 6 bases. The CDR3 sequence is CASSGHLAGGFNEQFF. For the CDR3, the DNA is TGTGCCAGCAGTGGCCATCTAGCGGGAGGATTCAATGAGCAGTTCTTC.

This clonotype has a count of ten or more. V usage is TRBV29-1 and J usage is TRBJ1-2, with D possibly TRBD1 on 5 matching bases. From germline, CDR1 is SQVTM and CDR2 ANQGSEA. This CDR3 is 14 amino acids long. V was clipped by 4 bases and J by 8 bases, with 20 bases between them. The CDR3 nucleotides read TGCAGCGTTGGGTTCTCAGGGATAGCGGGCGGCTACACCTTC. It encodes CSVGFSGIAGGYTF. Based on the CDR3 plus reference TRBV29-1 and TRBJ1-2, the full variable domain is SAVISQKPSRDICQRGTSLTIQCQVDSQVTMMFWYRQQPGQSLTLIATANQGSEATYESGFVIDKFPISRPNLTFSTLTVSNMSPEDSSIYLCSVGFSGIAGGYTFGSGTRLTVV.

This clonotype has a count of ten or more. V gene TRBV7-8 combines with J gene TRBJ1-2, with a possible D match to TRBD1 (5 bases). V lost 4 bases and J 4 bases, leaving 10 bases between the germline ends. This CDR3 is 13 amino acids long. CDR1 is SGHVS, CDR2 FQNEAQ, per germline. The CDR3: CASSYTTAYGYTF. Here the CDR3 DNA reads TGTGCCAGCAGCTACACGACAGCCTATGGCTACACCTTC.

The gene calls are TRBV7-2 and TRBJ2-4; maybe TRBD1 (6 bases). Germline V gene data show CDR1 as SGHTA and CDR2 as FQGNSA. The CDR3 loop spans 13 amino acids. Trimming removed 1 base from V and 7 bases from J, with 8 bases in between. CDR3 sequence reads: CASSLDRVNIQYF. The CDR3, as DNA: TGTGCCAGCAGCTTAGACAGGGTGAACATTCAGTACTTC.

The chain has TRBV6-2 or TRBV6-3 and TRBJ1-2; 7 nucleotides agree with TRBD1. The CDR3 sequence is 13 residues long. Germline CDR1 and CDR2: MNHEY and SVGEGT. Trimming cost V 6 bases and J 6 bases; bases outside gene matches: 7. The CDR3 loop reads CASSRDRANGYTF. The CDR3 region has the DNA TGTGCCAGCAGCCGCGACAGGGCCAATGGCTACACCTTC.

This clonotype was seen more than once but under ten times. CDR3 protein: CASSEDGVAKNIQYF. For the CDR3, the DNA is TGTGCCAGCAGTGAGGACGGGGTTGCCAAAAACATTCAGTACTTC. The chain combines TRBV6-1 with TRBJ2-4, with a weak D call TRBD2 (5 bases). The CDR3 extends over 15 amino acids. Germline V gives CDR1 MNHNS, CDR2 SASEGT. The germline V and J ends were trimmed by 3 bases and 1 base, with 10 bases remaining between them.

Many counts were recorded for this clonotype. The chain has TRBV13 and TRBJ2-7, with TRBD2 matching over 10 bases. Germline trimming cut 5 bases from V and 0 bases from J; bases unmatched to any gene: 7. The CDR3 runs to 16 residues. CDR1 is PRHDT, CDR2 FYEKMQ, per germline (reference sequence). For the CDR3, the DNA is TGTGCCAGCAGCAATAGAGCTAGCGGGAGCTCCTACGAGCAGTACTTC. This gives the protein CASSNRASGSSYEQYF.

The J gene is TRBJ2-7, the V gene TRBV5-1, with 10 bases aligning to TRBD2. V trimming: 4 bases; J trimming: 1 base; junction bases outside the gene matches: 8. This CDR3 is 16 amino acids long. Germline V gene data show CDR1 as SGHRS and CDR2 as YFSETQ. CDR3 coding DNA: TGCGCCAGCAGCGCTGAGGAGCGGGAGGGGTCCTACGAGCAGTACTTC. It translates to CASSAEEREGSYEQYF.

For this clonotype: With a much larger clone just one base away, this may be a read error. This chain joins TRBV7-9 and TRBJ2-2; 10 positions match TRBD2. The CDR3 totals 15 residues. In germline, CDR1 is SEHNR, CDR2 FQNEAQ (reference sequence). The CDR3 coding sequence is TGTGCCAGCAGCGTCATAGCGGGAGGTTACGGGGAGCTGTTCTTT. This codes for CASSVIAGGYGELFF.

With regard to this clonotype: A much larger clone lies a single base off, so this may be a read error. This rearrangement joins TRBV12-3 or TRBV12-4 to TRBJ2-5; the match to TRBD2 covers 10 bases. This CDR3 contains 17 residues. Trimming took 7 bases from V and 5 from J; bases not matched to a gene: 16. The CDR3 spells CASIPPGLAGDVETQYF. As DNA, the CDR3 is TGTGCCAGCATTCCCCCCGGGCTAGCGGGAGATGTGGAGACCCAGTACTTC.

This clonotype has at least ten counts. The chain couples TRBV12-3 or TRBV12-4 to TRBJ2-7; D not certain. This CDR3 has 13 amino acids. With 1 base removed from V and 2 bases from J, the gap between germline ends came to 6 bases. This chain's CDR3 is CASSLEAAYEQYF. As DNA, the CDR3 is TGTGCCAGCAGTTTAGAAGCCGCCTACGAGCAGTACTTC.

This clonotype has only a few counts. The chain uses TRBV18 and TRBJ2-7; D remains unclear. The V gene's germline CDR1 is KGHSH and CDR2 LQKENI. The V gene lost 2 bases and the J gene lost 3 bases, with 8 bases spanning the gap. This CDR3 comprises 13 residues. This CDR3 is CASSPMKNYEQYF. CDR3 coding DNA: TGTGCCAGCTCACCAATGAAGAACTACGAGCAGTACTTC.

This clonotype was counted ten times or more. The rearrangement uses TRBV6-2 or TRBV6-3 and TRBJ2-7, with 9 bases aligning to TRBD1. The CDR3 sequence is 16 residues long. The junction had 11 bases not matched to a gene; V was cut back by 3 bases and J by 5 bases. The germline gives CDR1 MNHEY, CDR2 SVGEGT. The CDR3 here is CASSYLETGGWNEQYF. CDR3 in DNA: TGTGCCAGCAGTTATCTCGAGACAGGGGGTTGGAACGAGCAGTACTTC.

The CDR3, as DNA: TGTGCCAGCAGTCCGCGTGAGGGGACAGTACCACTCGAGCAGTACTTC. This encodes CASSPREGTVPLEQYF. The chain joins TRBV6-1 to TRBJ2-7, with 7 bases aligning to TRBD1. The CDR3 is 16 amino acids. Germline-derived CDR1 and CDR2 are MNHNS and SASEGT. J gave up 6 bases and V 5 bases, and 16 bases lay outside the gene matches.

This clonotype was detected many times. The V and J genes are TRBV29-1 and TRBJ2-7; D gene uncertain. V was trimmed by 7 bases and J by 0 bases, leaving 7 bases between them. Looked up from germline, CDR1 is SQVTM and CDR2 is ANQGSEA. This CDR3 is built from 11 residues. Here the CDR3 DNA reads TGCAGCGCCCAACACTCCTACGAGCAGTACTTC. This gives the protein CSAQHSYEQYF.